This is a list of T cell receptor beta chains from one sample in a study of technical replicates of blood from a few donors. Clones were read by immunoSEQ multiplex PCR, and TCRdb kept only the in-frame ones, dropping some. Counted here are 70,000 to 95,000 clones, about 94% occurring once; the ten biggest clones make up 0.2% to 0.3%. The sample taken for sequencing was T cells isolated from PBMCs. The receptors derive from a human donor in good health. Each CDR3 is given with its conserved first and last residue. D genes are given only for firm matches. Part of the rows lack a size; the others show once, few, many or a class for expanded clones.

clone size,J gene,V gene,D gene,CDR3 DNA,CDR3 protein
-,TRBJ1-6,TRBV14,-,TGTGCCAGCAGCCAAGAGGCCTTCTCCTATAATTCACCCCTCCACTTT,CASSQEAFSYNSPLHF
-,TRBJ2-1,TRBV27,-,TGTGCCAGCAGCCTATCTCAGGACAATGAGCAGTTCTTC,CASSLSQDNEQFF
-,TRBJ2-1,TRBV7-3,-,TGTGCCAGCAGCTTAACTCCTAGTTATGAGCAGTTCTTC,CASSLTPSYEQFF
few,TRBJ1-2,TRBV30,-,TGTGCCTGGAGTGTACCGGGAGTGAGTGGCTACACCTTC,CAWSVPGVSGYTF
-,TRBJ2-2,TRBV5-4,TRBD2,TGTGCCAGCAGCTTGGGGGGGACTAGCGGGAGTTCCGGGGAGCTGTTTTTT,CASSLGGTSGSSGELFF
-,TRBJ2-7,TRBV10-3,-,TGTGCCATCAGTGAAGACCCGGCCCGGGGTGCGGAGCAGTACTTC,CAISEDPARGAEQYF
-,TRBJ1-1,TRBV28,-,TGTGCCAGCAGTTTAGCGGTTTCAGGGTCCAGGGCTGAAGCTTTCTTT,CASSLAVSGSRAEAFF
-,TRBJ2-1,TRBV14,TRBD1,TGTGCCAGCAGCCTGGGACAGGGTGGTTACAATGAGCAGTTCTTC,CASSLGQGGYNEQFF
once,TRBJ1-1,TRBV9,-,TGTGCCAGCAGCGTAGGACTGAAAAACACTGAAGCTTTCTTT,CASSVGLKNTEAFF
-,TRBJ2-6,TRBV7-8,-,TGTGCCAGCAGCCTCCGTGGGACTTACTCTGGGGCCAACGTCCTGACTTTC,CASSLRGTYSGANVLTF
-,TRBJ1-5,TRBV15,TRBD1,TGTGCCACCAGCCTTGGACAGGGGTTCAATCAGCCCCAGCATTTT,CATSLGQGFNQPQHF
-,TRBJ2-7,TRBV13,-,TGTGCCAGCAGCCCAACGCTCCGGGACTTGACCTACGAGCAGTACTTC,CASSPTLRDLTYEQYF
-,TRBJ1-1,TRBV2,TRBD1,TGTGCCAGCAGTCCGGACAGGGGTCGGACTGAAGCTTTCTTT,CASSPDRGRTEAFF
-,TRBJ1-1,TRBV5-1,TRBD1,TGCGCCAGCAGCAGGGGACAGGGGGGAAACACTGAAGCTTTCTTT,CASSRGQGGNTEAFF
-,TRBJ2-1,TRBV7-8,TRBD1,TGTGCCAGCAGCTCCATACGGTCAGGGGGAGATGAGCAGTTCTTC,CASSSIRSGGDEQFF
-,TRBJ1-1,TRBV10-3,-,TGTGCCATCAGTGAGCCGCCGGAGGGAAACACTGAAGCTTTCTTT,CAISEPPEGNTEAFF
-,TRBJ2-7,TRBV28,-,TGTGCCAGCAGTAGGGACATCTCCTACGAGCAGTACTTC,CASSRDISYEQYF
-,TRBJ1-6,TRBV5-1,-,TGCGCCAGCAGCCCTCTGGGGGGGGATTCACCCCTCCACTTT,CASSPLGGDSPLHF
-,TRBJ1-2,TRBV7-9,TRBD1,TGTGCCAGCAGCGATCGACAGGGCCAACTCTGGGATGGCTACACCTTC,CASSDRQGQLWDGYTF
-,TRBJ2-2,TRBV9,-,TGTGCCAGCAGCGAAGCCCCGAACACCGGGGAGCTGTTTTTT,CASSEAPNTGELFF
-,TRBJ2-7,TRBV7-9,-,TGTGCCAGCAGTGTAGGGGACTACGAGCAGTACTTC,CASSVGDYEQYF
once,TRBJ1-4,TRBV5-1,TRBD1,TGCGCCAGCAGCCCCGGGACAGCTAATGAAAAACTGTTTTTT,CASSPGTANEKLFF
-,TRBJ2-5,TRBV4-1,TRBD2,TGCGCCAGCAGCCTCCGAGCGGGAGGTCCAGAGACCCAGTACTTC,CASSLRAGGPETQYF
-,TRBJ2-7,TRBV27,-,TGTGCCAGCAGTTTGGGCGACGAGCAGTACTTC,CASSLGDEQYF
-,TRBJ2-2,TRBV4-1,-,TGCGCCAGCAGCCAGCTGAGGGTTGACCTCAACACCGGGGAGCTGTTTTTT,CASSQLRVDLNTGELFF